The clone carrying this T cell receptor (beta chain) occurred many times. Its antigen is as yet unknown. The sample comes from a study of T cells in Graves' hyperthyroidism and ophthalmopathy. Study observations and caveats: Most thyroid clonotypes with frequency above 0.001 were detected in blood. The model's output predicted ophthalmopathy at a median of roughly 6.9 months prior to onset. Using 13 V-J features, a model discriminated ophthalmopathy from stable hyperthyroidism.

With 5 bases clipped from V and 5 bases from J, the junction kept 6 bases outside the gene matches. Germline V gene sequence: CDR1 MNHEY, CDR2 SMNVEV (reference sequence). The CDR3 runs to 15 residues. Authors of the study amplified TCR beta CDR3 regions from RNA transcripts. TCR CDR3 regions were first amplified by RT-PCR with HTBI primers. TCRdb itself ran the multiplex PCR reads through MiXCR, one entry per CDR3 protein. The repertoire holds around 300,000 distinct CDR3 sequences, with around 22% as singletons. Among ophthalmopathy patients, the Clinical Activity Score reached at least 3, the NOSPECS grade reached at least 4, and duration remained under 3 months.

Specimen: blood. This chain joins TRBV27 and TRBJ2-1; TRBD1 aligns across 10 bases. This TCR was recovered from a man aged 25-45 years with Graves' ophthalmopathy. CDR3 coding DNA: TGTGCCAGCAGTAAGGGACAGGGGAAGGACAATGAGCAGTTCTTC. The encoded protein is CASSKGQGKDNEQFF.